This T cell receptor (beta chain) comes out of a study of cytomegalovirus exposure and HLA in healthy donors. Notes on the study in general: Most TCR sequences showed up rarely, but some public TCRs showed up in many donors. TCR beta sequences numbering around 15,000 were associated with HLA alleles at 0.05 false discovery rate in a later analysis. Several of the most significant clusters were apparently associated with common viral pathogens in a later analysis.

A word on this clone: Antigen unknown. The same CDR3 is also encoded by other DNA sequences in this sample.

PCR amplification relied on 60 Vbeta primers (plus 13 Jbeta primers). TCRdb's copy holds only in-frame clones and misses some; the assay was immunoSEQ multiplex PCR. Altogether hundreds of thousands of clones are present, approximately 84% being singletons, with the ten largest covering around 0.22%. Germline CDR1 MNHNS, CDR2 SASEGT. CDR3 length: 11 residues. The V and J ends lost 6 bases and 4 bases respectively, with 7 bases between them. The receptor was isolated from a girl aged 2 to 10 in good health and CMV-seronegative. V is TRBV6-1 and J is TRBJ2-7, with D perhaps TRBD1 (5 bases). Material for sequencing was PBMCs. CDR3 region: CASSTGYEQYF. CDR3 DNA: TGTGCCAGCAGCACAGGTTACGAGCAGTACTTC.